This T cell receptor beta chain is drawn from a study of CD4+ T cells in melanoma. CDR3 length equals 14 residues. Germline V gene sequence: CDR1 SGHRS, CDR2 YFSETQ. With 4 bases clipped from V and 0 bases from J, the junction kept 4 bases outside the gene matches. Overall study findings and caveats: A reported correlation linked neoantigen-specific CD4+ T cells to CD8+, macrophage and B cell function. Diverse differentiation states were reported for melanoma neoantigen-specific CD4+ T cells.

Generated by immunoSEQ multiplex PCR, the TCRdb table keeps only in-frame clones and is missing some. Of about 55,000 clones detected, roughly three quarters appear once; the ten largest clones hold approximately 5%. This clone was seen a handful of times. The antigen is unknown. The sample consisted of tumor tissue. The gene calls are TRBV5-1 and TRBJ2-7; TRBD2 matches at 7 bases. The clonotype comes from a human donor with melanoma. The CDR3, as DNA: TGCGCCAGCAGCGCGGGGACTACCTCCTACGAGCAGTACTTC. It is translated as CASSAGTTSYEQYF.